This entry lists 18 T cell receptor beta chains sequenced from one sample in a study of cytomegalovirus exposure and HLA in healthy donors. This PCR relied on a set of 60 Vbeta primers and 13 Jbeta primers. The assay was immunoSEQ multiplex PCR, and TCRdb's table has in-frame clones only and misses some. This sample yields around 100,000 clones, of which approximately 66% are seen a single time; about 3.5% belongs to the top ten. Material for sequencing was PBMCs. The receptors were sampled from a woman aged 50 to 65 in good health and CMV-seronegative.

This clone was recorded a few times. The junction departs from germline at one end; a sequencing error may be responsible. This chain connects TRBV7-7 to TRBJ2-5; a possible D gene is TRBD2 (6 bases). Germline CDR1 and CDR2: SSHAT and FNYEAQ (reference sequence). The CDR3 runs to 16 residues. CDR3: CASSLDHSGSKETQYF. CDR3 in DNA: TGTGCTAGCAGCTTAGACCACTCCGGGAGCAAAGAGACCCAGTACTTC.

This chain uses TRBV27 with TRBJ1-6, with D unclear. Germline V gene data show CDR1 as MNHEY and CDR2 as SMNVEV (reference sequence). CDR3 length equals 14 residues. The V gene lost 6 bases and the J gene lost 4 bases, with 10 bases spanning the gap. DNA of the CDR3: TGTGCCAGCAGGGGCAACTTGTATAATTCACCCCTCCACTTT. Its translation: CASRGNLYNSPLHF.

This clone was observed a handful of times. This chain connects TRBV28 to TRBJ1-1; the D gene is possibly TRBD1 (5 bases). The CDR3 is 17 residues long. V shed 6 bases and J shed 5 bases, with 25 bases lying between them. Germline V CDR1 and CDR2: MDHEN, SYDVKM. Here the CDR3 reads CASRQRRTRMRNTEAFF. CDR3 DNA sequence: TGTGCCAGCAGACAACGCCGGACAAGGATGCGCAATACTGAAGCTTTCTTT.

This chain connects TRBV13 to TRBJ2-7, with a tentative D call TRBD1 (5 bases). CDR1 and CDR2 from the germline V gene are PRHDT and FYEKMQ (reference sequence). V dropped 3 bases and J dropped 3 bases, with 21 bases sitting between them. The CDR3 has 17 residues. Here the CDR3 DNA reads TGTGCCAGCAGCTTTTTAAGCACAGGCCCAAAGGGCTACGAGCAGTACTTC. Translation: CASSFLSTGPKGYEQYF.

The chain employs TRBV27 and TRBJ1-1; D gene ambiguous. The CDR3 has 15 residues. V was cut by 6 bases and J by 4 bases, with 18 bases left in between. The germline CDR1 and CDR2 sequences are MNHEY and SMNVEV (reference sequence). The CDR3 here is CASSPPTALGTEAFF. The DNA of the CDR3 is TGTGCCAGCAGCCCCCCAACAGCCTTGGGCACTGAAGCTTTCTTT.

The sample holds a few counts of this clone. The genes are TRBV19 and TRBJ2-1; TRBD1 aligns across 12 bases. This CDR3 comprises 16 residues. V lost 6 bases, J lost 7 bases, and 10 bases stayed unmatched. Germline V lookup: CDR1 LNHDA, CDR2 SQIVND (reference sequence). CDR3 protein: CASRSTGTGGLNEQFF. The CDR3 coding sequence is TGTGCCAGTAGAAGCACCGGGACAGGGGGCTTGAATGAGCAGTTCTTC. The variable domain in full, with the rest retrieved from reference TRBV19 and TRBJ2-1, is DGGITQSPKYLFRKEGQNVTLSCEQNLNHDAMYWYRQDPGQGLRLIYYSQIVNDFQKGDIAEGYSVSREKKESFPLTVTSAQKNPTAFYLCASRSTGTGGLNEQFFGPGTRLTVL.

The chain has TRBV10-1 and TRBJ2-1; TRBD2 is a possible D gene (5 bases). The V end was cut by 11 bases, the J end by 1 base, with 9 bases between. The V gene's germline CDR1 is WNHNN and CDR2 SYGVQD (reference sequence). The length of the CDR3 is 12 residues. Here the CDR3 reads CADGESYNEQFF. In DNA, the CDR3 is TGCGCCGATGGGGAGTCCTACAATGAGCAGTTCTTC.

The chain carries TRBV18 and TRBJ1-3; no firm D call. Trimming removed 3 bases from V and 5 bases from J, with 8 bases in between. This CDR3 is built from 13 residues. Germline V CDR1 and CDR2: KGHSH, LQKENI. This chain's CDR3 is CASSPTDRNTIYF. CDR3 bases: TGTGCCAGCTCACCGACCGACAGAAACACCATATATTTT.

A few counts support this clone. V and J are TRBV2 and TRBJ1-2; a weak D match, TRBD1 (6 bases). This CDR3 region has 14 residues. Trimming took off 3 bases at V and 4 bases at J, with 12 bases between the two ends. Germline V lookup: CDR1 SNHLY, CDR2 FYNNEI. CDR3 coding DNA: TGTGCCAGCAGTGAGGGAGGGGGTGGCTATGGCTACACCTTC. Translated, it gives CASSEGGGGYGYTF.

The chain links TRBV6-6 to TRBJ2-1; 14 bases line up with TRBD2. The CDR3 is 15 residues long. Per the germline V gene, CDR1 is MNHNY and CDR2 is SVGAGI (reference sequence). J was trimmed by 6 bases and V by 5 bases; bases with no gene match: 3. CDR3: CASSRLAGGLNEQFF. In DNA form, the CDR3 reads TGTGCCAGCAGTAGACTAGCGGGAGGGCTCAATGAGCAGTTCTTC.

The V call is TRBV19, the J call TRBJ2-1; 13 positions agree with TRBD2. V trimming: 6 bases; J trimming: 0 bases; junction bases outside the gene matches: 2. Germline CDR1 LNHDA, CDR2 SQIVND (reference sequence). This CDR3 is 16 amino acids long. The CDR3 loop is CASRGLAGVSYNEQFF. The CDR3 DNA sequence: TGTGCCAGTAGAGGACTAGCGGGAGTCTCCTACAATGAGCAGTTCTTC.

In DNA form, the CDR3 reads TGCGCCAGCAGTGAACTTCCCCGGACTAGCAATGAGCAGTTCTTC. Amino acid sequence: CASSELPRTSNEQFF. This chain connects TRBV10-1 to TRBJ2-1; the match to TRBD2 covers 7 bases. The CDR3 totals 15 residues. Trimming at V came to 3 bases and at J to 6 bases, leaving 8 bases not matched to a gene. Germline assignment: CDR1 WNHNN and CDR2 SYGVQD (reference sequence).

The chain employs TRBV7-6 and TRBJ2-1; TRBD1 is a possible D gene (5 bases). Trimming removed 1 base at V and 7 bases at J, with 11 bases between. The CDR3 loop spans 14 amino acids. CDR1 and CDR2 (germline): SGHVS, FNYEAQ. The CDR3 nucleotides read TGTGCCAGCAGCTTAGGCCTAAAGGGGAATGAGCAGTTCTTC. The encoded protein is CASSLGLKGNEQFF.

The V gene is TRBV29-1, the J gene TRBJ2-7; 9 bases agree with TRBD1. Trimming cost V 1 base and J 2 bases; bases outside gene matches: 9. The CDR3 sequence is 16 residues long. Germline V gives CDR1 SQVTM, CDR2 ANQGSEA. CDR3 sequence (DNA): TGCAGCGTTGAAGTGCAGGACAGGGGAATTCCCTACGAGCAGTACTTC. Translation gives CSVEVQDRGIPYEQYF.

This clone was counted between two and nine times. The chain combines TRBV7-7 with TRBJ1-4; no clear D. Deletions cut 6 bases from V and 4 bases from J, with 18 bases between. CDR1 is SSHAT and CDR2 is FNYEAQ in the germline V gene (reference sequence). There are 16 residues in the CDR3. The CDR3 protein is CASSPLYDINNEKLFF. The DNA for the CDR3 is TGTGCCAGCAGTCCTTTGTACGACATTAATAATGAAAAACTGTTTTTT.

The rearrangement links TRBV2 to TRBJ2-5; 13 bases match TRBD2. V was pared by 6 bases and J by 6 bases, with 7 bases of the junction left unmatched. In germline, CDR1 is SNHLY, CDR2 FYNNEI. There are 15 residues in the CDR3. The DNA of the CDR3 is TGTGCCAGCAGGGATGGGACTAGCGGGGTAAAGACCCAGTACTTC. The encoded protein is CASRDGTSGVKTQYF.

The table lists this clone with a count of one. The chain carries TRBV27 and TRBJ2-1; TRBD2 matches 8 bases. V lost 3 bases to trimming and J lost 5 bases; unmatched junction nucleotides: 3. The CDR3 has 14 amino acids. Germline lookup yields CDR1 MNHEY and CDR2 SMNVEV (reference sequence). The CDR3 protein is CASSFLAGNNEQFF. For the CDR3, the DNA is TGTGCCAGCAGTTTCTTAGCGGGAAACAATGAGCAGTTCTTC.

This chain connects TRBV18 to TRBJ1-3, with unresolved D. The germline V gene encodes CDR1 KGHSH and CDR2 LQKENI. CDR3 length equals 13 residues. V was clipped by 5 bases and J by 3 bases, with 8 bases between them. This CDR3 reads CASSERDGNTIYF. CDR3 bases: TGTGCCAGCTCAGAAAGAGATGGAAACACCATATATTTT.